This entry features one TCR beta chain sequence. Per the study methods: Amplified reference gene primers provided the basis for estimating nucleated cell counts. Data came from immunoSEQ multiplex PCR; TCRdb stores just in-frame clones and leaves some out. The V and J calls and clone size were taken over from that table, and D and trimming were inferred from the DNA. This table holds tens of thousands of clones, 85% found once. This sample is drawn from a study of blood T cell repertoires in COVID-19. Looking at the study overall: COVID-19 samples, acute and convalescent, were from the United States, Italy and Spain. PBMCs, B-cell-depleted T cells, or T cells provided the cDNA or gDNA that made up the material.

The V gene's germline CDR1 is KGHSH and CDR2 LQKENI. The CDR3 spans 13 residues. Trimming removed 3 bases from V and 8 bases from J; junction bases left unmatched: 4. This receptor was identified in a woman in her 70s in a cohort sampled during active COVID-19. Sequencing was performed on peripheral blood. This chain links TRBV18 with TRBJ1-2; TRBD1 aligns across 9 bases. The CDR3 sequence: CASSPGTGQGYTF. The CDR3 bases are TGTGCCAGCTCACCCGGGACAGGGCAAGGCTACACCTTC.